This T cell receptor (beta chain) was captured by sequencing in a study of T cells in Graves' hyperthyroidism and ophthalmopathy. Whole-study context: Specimen type is peripheral blood, collected at initial diagnosis prior to any treatment.

PBMCs stemmed from 8.5 to 10 ml fresh peripheral blood. This clonotype was observed a few times. Its antigen is unidentified. Study-wide findings and caveats: Stable hyperthyroidism and ophthalmopathy were separated using 13 V-J signatures.

Authors of the study amplified TCR beta CDR3 regions from RNA transcripts. The HTBI primer set served for first-round RT-PCR of the TCR CDR3. MiXCR was run by TCRdb on the multiplex PCR reads, yielding one entry per CDR3 protein. Among under 750,000 distinct CDR3 sequences, roughly 20% were seen once, and the ten largest hold around 15%. Trimming left V 3 bases short and J 1 base short, with 9 bases between. CDR3 length: 13 amino acids. The germline V gene encodes CDR1 DFQATT and CDR2 SNEGSKA (reference sequence). This receptor was taken from a woman aged 50 to 60 with Graves' hyperthyroidism that later progressed to Graves' ophthalmopathy. The chain recombines TRBV20-1 with TRBJ1-1; D gene uncertain. The source material was blood. DNA of the CDR3: TGCAGTGCTAGTATTCCGGGGAACACTGAAGCTTTCTTT. Its protein is CSASIPGNTEAFF.